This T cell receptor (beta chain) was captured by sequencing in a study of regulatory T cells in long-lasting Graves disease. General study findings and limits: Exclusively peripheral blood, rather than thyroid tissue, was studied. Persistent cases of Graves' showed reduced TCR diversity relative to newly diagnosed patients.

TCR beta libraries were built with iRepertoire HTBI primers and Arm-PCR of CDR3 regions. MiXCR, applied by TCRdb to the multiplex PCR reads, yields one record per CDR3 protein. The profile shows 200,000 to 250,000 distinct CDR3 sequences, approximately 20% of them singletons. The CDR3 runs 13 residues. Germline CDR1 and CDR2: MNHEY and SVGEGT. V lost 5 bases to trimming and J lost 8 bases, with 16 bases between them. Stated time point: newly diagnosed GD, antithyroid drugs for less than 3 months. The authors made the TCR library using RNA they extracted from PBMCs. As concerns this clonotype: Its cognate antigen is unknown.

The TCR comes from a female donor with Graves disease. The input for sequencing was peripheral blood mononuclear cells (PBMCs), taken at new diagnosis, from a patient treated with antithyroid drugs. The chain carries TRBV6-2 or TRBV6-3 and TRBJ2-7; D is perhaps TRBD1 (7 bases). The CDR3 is CASSPDREAKQYF. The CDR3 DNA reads TGTGCCAGCAGTCCCGACAGGGAGGCCAAGCAGTACTTC.